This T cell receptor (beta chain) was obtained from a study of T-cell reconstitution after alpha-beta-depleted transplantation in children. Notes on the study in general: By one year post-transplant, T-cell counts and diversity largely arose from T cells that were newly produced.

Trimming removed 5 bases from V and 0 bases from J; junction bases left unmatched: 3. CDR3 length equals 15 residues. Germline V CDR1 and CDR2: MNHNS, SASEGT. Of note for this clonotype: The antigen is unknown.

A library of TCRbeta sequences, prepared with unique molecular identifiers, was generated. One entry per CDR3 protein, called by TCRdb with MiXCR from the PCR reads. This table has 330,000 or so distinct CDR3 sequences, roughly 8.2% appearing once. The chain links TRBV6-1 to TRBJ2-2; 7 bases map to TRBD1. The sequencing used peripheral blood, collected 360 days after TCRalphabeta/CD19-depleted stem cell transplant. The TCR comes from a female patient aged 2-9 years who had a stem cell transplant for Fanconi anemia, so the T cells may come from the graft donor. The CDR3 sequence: CASSRTGPNTGELFF. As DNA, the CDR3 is TGTGCCAGCAGTAGGACAGGTCCGAACACCGGGGAGCTGTTTTTT.